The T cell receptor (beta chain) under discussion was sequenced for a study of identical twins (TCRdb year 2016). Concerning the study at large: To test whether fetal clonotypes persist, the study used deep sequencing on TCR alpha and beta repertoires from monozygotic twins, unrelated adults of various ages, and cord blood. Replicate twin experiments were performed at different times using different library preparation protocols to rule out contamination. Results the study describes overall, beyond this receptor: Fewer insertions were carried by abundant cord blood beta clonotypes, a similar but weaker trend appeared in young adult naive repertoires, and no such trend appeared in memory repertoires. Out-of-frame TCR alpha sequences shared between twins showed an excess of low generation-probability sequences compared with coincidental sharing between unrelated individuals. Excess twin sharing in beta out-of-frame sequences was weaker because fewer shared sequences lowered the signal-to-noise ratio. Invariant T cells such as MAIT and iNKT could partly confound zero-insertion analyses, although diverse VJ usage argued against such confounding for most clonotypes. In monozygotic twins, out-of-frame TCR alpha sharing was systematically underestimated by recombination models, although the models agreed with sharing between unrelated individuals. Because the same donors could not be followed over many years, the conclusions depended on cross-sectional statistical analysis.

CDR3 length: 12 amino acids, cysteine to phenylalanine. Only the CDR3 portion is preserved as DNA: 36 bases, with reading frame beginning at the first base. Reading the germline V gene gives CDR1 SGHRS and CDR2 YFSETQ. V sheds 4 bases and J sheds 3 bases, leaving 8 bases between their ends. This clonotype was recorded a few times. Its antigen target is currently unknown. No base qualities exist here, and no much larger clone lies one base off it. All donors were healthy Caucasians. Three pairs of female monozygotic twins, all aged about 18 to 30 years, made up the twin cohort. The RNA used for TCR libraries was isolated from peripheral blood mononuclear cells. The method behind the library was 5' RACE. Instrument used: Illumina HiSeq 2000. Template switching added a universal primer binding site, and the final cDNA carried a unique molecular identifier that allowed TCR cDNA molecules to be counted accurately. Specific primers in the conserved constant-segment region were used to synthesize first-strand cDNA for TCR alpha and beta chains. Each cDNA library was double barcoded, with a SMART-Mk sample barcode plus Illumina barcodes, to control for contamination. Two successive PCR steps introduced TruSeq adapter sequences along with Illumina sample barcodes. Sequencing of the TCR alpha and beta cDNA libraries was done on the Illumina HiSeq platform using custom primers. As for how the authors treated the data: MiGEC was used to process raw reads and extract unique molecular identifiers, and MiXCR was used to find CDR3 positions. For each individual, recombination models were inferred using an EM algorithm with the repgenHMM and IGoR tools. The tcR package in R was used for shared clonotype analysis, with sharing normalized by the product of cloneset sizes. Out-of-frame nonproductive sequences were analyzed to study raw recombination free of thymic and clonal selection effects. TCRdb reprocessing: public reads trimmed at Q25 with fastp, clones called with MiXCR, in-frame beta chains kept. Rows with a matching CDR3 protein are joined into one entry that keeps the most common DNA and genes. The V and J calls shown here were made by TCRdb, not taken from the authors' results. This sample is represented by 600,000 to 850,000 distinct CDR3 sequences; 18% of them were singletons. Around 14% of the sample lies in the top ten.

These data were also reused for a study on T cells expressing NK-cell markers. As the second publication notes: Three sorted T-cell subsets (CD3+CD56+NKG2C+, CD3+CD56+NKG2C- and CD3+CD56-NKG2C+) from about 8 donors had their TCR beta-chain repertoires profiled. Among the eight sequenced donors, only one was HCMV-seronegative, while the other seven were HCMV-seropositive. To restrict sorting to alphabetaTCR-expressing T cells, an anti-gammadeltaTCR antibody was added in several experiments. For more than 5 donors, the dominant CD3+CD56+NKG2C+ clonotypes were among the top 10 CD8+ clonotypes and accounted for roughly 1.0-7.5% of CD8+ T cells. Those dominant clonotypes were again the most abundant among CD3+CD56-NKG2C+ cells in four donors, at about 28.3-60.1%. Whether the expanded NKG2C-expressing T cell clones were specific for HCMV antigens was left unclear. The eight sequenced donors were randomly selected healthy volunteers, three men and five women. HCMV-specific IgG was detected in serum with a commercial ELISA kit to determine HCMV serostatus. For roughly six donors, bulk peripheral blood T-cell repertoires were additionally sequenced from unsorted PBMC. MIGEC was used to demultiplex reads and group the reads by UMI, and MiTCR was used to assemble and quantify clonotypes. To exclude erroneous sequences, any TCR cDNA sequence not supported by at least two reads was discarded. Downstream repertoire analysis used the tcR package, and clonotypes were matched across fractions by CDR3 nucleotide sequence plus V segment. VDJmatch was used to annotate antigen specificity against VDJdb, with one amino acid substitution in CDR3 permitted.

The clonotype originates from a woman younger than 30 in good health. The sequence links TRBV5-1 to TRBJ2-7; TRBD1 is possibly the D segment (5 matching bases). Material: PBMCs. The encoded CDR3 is CASSRQYYEQYF. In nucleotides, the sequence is TGCGCCAGCAGCAGACAGTACTACGAGCAGTACTTC. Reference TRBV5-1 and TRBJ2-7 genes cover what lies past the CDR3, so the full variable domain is KAGVTQTPRYLIKTRGQQVTLSCSPISGHRSVSWYQQTPGQGLQFLFEYFSETQRNKGNFPGRFSGRQFSNSRSEMNVSTLELGDSALYLCASSRQYYEQYFGPGTRLTVT.